These T cell receptor beta chains were read from a single sample in a study of blood T cells in healthy people across ages. TCRdb independently ran MiXCR on the 5' RACE reads; one entry per CDR3 protein. In the table there are around 780,000 distinct CDR3 sequences, roughly 25% of which are singletons. These data were also filed under a second study, of T cells of mothers and their children.

The specimen was blood. The receptors shown here come from a boy aged 5-17 years in good health. The CDR3 runs from the conserved cysteine through the conserved F or W.

v_gene: TRBV20-1; CDR3aa: CSARGGTGTGNTIYF
v_gene: TRBV7-9; CDR3aa: CAMRGLSTEAFF
v_gene: TRBV15; CDR3aa: CATSSYRGEGRAKNIQYF
v_gene: TRBV19; CDR3aa: CASSVRGGGSEQYF
v_gene: TRBV12-3/TRBV12-4; CDR3aa: CASSFGRFRGYTF
v_gene: TRBV4-1; CDR3aa: CASSQVGVSSEEQFF
v_gene: TRBV13; CDR3aa: CASSLGQSIQYF
v_gene: TRBV7-2; CDR3aa: CASSFRTSVDNEQFF
v_gene: TRBV5-4; CDR3aa: CASSLKGPGGYTF
v_gene: TRBV12-3/TRBV12-4; CDR3aa: CASSLGQGGMGQFF
v_gene: TRBV12-3/TRBV12-4; CDR3aa: CASSLRGASEQYF
v_gene: TRBV7-6; CDR3aa: CASSLTGHETQYF
v_gene: TRBV21-1; CDR3aa: CASSSVRVANVLTF
v_gene: TRBV9; CDR3aa: CASSVGGYQPQHF
v_gene: TRBV19; CDR3aa: CASSFKGQGTEKLFF
v_gene: TRBV15; CDR3aa: CATSRESGNGYTF
v_gene: TRBV15; CDR3aa: CATSVASLTEKLFF
v_gene: TRBV29-1; CDR3aa: CSVAGGNYGYTF
v_gene: TRBV2; CDR3aa: CASQQAREKLFF
v_gene: TRBV30; CDR3aa: CVWRLAGGTDTQYF
v_gene: TRBV29-1; CDR3aa: CSVESLAGDYNEQFF
v_gene: TRBV27; CDR3aa: CASSFTEPQSTDTQYF
v_gene: TRBV3-1; CDR3aa: CASSQGLLSYEQYF
v_gene: TRBV7-9; CDR3aa: CASSLGRVPPSRETQYF
v_gene: TRBV10-3; CDR3aa: CAISESTDNEKLFF
v_gene: TRBV2; CDR3aa: CASSGAGSSTVSEQYF
v_gene: TRBV13; CDR3aa: CASSPTLGSPLQETQYF
v_gene: TRBV15; CDR3aa: CATTDRRSINEQFF
v_gene: TRBV5-1; CDR3aa: CASSSTGTGAEKLFF
v_gene: TRBV5-1; CDR3aa: CASSPPPGPARF
v_gene: TRBV7-8; CDR3aa: CASSLEQGWGETQYF
v_gene: TRBV6-1; CDR3aa: CASSTGVRGYGYTF
v_gene: TRBV15; CDR3aa: CATSTYLGGSSSYEQYF